This T cell receptor (beta chain) originates from a study of blood T cell repertoires in COVID-19. As for the study in general: Samples representing acute and convalescent COVID-19 were sourced from the United States, Italy and Spain. Sources were T cells, B-cell-depleted T cells, or PBMCs; the material itself was cDNA or gDNA.

Sequencing was performed with immunoSEQ multiplex PCR; in TCRdb, only in-frame clones are kept and a portion is missing. The table records 65,000 to 75,000 clones, around 78% of them present only once. There are 15 residues in the CDR3. The germline V gene encodes CDR1 LNHNV and CDR2 YYDKDF (reference sequence). V lost 0 bases and J lost 3, with 9 bases in between. Specimen: peripheral blood. This chain links TRBV15 with TRBJ1-5, with D unresolved. The receptor was derived from a human donor in a cohort sampled during active COVID-19. CDR3 sequence reads: CATSRDVGNNQPQHF. The CDR3 DNA follows: TGTGCCACCAGCAGAGATGTGGGCAACAATCAGCCCCAGCATTTT.